The clone carrying this TCR beta chain was seen more than once but under ten times. V lost 7 bases, J lost 7 bases, and 10 bases stayed unmatched. The V gene's germline CDR1 is SEHNR and CDR2 FQNEAQ (reference sequence). The CDR3 covers 15 residues. The sample is drawn from a study of blood T cell repertoires in COVID-19. Profiling relied on immunoSEQ multiplex PCR, and the TCRdb table lists in-frame clones only, not all of them. The table has approximately 470,000 clones, roughly 87% seen once; the top ten hold around 0.64%. Source material: PBMCs or T cells enriched from blood (not recorded which). This chain connects TRBV7-9 to TRBJ2-1, with 10 bases fitting TRBD2. The TCR comes from a woman aged 18-35 years who had recovered from COVID-19. Here the CDR3 reads CASITSGGAWNEQFF. Here the CDR3 DNA reads TGTGCCAGCATCACCAGCGGGGGGGCGTGGAATGAGCAGTTCTTC.